The rows below give T cell receptor beta chains drawn from one sample of a study of blood T cell repertoires in COVID-19. Sequenced by immunoSEQ multiplex PCR; TCRdb stores in-frame clones only, minus some. The repertoire holds approximately 190,000 clones, with around four fifths as singletons. Material for sequencing was peripheral blood. The receptor source for this set is a human donor in a cohort sampled during active COVID-19. CDR3s include the opening cysteine and the closing phenylalanine or tryptophan. Each record gives: clone size, J gene, V gene, D gene, CDR3 DNA, CDR3 protein. D genes are given only for firm matches. Expanded clones get a size class; other rows say once, few or many, or leave the size out.

>.|TRBJ2-3|TRBV10-3|.
TGTGCCATCCTTAGCACAGATACGCAGTATTTT
CAILSTDTQYF
>.|TRBJ1-2|TRBV11-2|.
TGTGCCAGCAGCTGGAACAGGGTTGGCTACACCTTC
CASSWNRVGYTF
>.|TRBJ1-1|TRBV6-5|.
TGTGCCAGCAGTTCCGGGTGGACTGAAGCTTTCTTT
CASSSGWTEAFF
>.|TRBJ2-2|TRBV9|TRBD1
TGTGCCAGCAGTTCCCGACAGGGAGCGAACACCGGGGAGCTGTTTTTT
CASSSRQGANTGELFF
>.|TRBJ2-5|TRBV5-1|.
TGCGCCAGCAGCGGTGGGCTTCAAGAGACCCAGTACTTC
CASSGGLQETQYF
>many|TRBJ2-7|TRBV7-9|.
TGTGCCAGCAGCCCGAACCGGGTCGAGCAGTACTTC
CASSPNRVEQYF
>.|TRBJ2-2|TRBV11-2|TRBD2
TGTGCCAGCAGCTCGGGGGGACTAGCAACCGGGGAGCTGTTTTTT
CASSSGGLATGELFF
>few|TRBJ2-2|TRBV3-1/TRBV3-2|TRBD1
TGTGCCAGCAGTCGAGGGACAGGGGGCCGGGGCACCGGGGAGCTGTTTTTT
CASSRGTGGRGTGELFF
>.|TRBJ2-3|TRBV7-2|.
TGTGCCAGCAGCTCTCCTCGAGGGGGGGCCGCAGATACGCAGTATTTT
CASSSPRGGAADTQYF
>.|TRBJ1-3|TRBV3-1/TRBV3-2|.
TGTGCCAGCAGCCAAGGGCCCGGGACAATTTATTTT
CASSQGPGTIYF
>.|TRBJ2-5|TRBV2|.
TGTGCCAGCAGTCCCCGGCGGGGTCAGGGAGAGACCCAGTACTTC
CASSPRRGQGETQYF
>.|TRBJ2-6|TRBV30|.
TGTGCCTGGAGTCCACTCGGGGCCAACGTCCTGACTTTC
CAWSPLGANVLTF
>.|TRBJ2-1|TRBV6-5|TRBD1
TGTGCCAGCCTCTGGACAGGAAGGTATGAGCAGTTCTTC
CASLWTGRYEQFF
>once|TRBJ2-4|TRBV2|.
TGTGCCAGCAACGGGGCCAAAAACATTCAGTACTTC
CASNGAKNIQYF
>.|TRBJ1-6|TRBV5-6|.
TGTGCCAGCAGCTTGGGCCAGACAAATTCACCCCTCCACTTT
CASSLGQTNSPLHF
>.|TRBJ2-7|TRBV18|.
TGTGCCAGCTCACCATACGACAGCTACGAGCAGTACTTC
CASSPYDSYEQYF
>.|TRBJ2-7|TRBV28|.
TGTGCCAGCTCTCGGGCAGGGCCTGGGTACGAGCAGTACTTC
CASSRAGPGYEQYF
>once|TRBJ2-5|TRBV5-5|TRBD2
TGTGCCAGCAGTCGACTAGCGGGGGGGAAAGAGACCCAGTACTTC
CASSRLAGGKETQYF
>.|TRBJ1-3|TRBV5-1|TRBD1
TGCGCCAGCAGCCAGGGACAGGTCGGCTCTGGAAACACCATATATTTT
CASSQGQVGSGNTIYF
>.|TRBJ2-1|TRBV18|.
TGTGCCAGCTCGGGCGGGGTGATCGATGAGCAGTTCTTC
CASSGGVIDEQFF
>.|TRBJ1-2|TRBV7-9|TRBD1
TGTGCCAGCAGTCCGTCAGGGGGCGGCTATGGCTACACCTTC
CASSPSGGGYGYTF
>.|TRBJ1-2|TRBV10-3|TRBD1
TGTGCCATCAGTGAGCAAAACAGGGGGCCGACCTATGGCTACACCTTC
CAISEQNRGPTYGYTF
>.|TRBJ1-2|TRBV5-1|.
TGCGCCAGCAGGGAGGACAGCCAGCTCTATGGCTACACCTTC
CASREDSQLYGYTF
>.|TRBJ1-2|TRBV27|TRBD1
TGTGCCAGCAGCTTTGTCTCCGGGACAGGAGGCTACACCTTC
CASSFVSGTGGYTF
>.|TRBJ2-5|TRBV6-5|.
TGTGCCAGCATTCGGGGGTACCAAGAGACCCAGTACTTC
CASIRGYQETQYF
>.|TRBJ2-1|TRBV10-2|TRBD2
TGCGCCAGCAGGCCCGGAGCGGGGCTCTACAATGAGCAGTTCTTC
CASRPGAGLYNEQFF
>.|TRBJ2-7|TRBV5-6|.
TGTGCCAGCAGCTTGGAACCAGGGTCCGACGAGCAGTACTTC
CASSLEPGSDEQYF
>.|TRBJ2-5|TRBV7-2|.
TGTGCCAGCAGCTTAGGGGGGCCAGCGGCAGAGACCCAGTACTTC
CASSLGGPAAETQYF
>.|TRBJ1-1|TRBV29-1|.
TGCAGCGCTGAGGACAGTAACACTGAAGCTTTCTTT
CSAEDSNTEAFF